The 24 T cell receptor beta chains in this list originate from one sample, sequenced in a study of shared clonotypes between healthy human individuals. Repertoires were generated with immunoSEQ multiplex PCR, while TCRdb's copy carries only in-frame clones and drops some. The table shows more than 850,000 clones, with 78% occurring only once. Material: memory CD4+ T cells from PBMCs. Subset in this sample: CD45RA-negative fraction. The source is a man in his late teens or twenties in good health. Some clones in this sample may be carry-over from other donors' samples.

This chain uses TRBV18 with TRBJ1-5, with 7 bases identical to TRBD1. V dropped 5 bases and J dropped 0; count of bases not matched to a gene: 7. Germline lookup yields CDR1 KGHSH and CDR2 LQKENI. The CDR3 consists of 16 residues. CDR3 nucleotide sequence: TGTGCCAGCTCATTTTACCGGGACAGTAGCAATCAGCCCCAGCATTTT. Its translation is CASSFYRDSSNQPQHF.

Points on this clone: Other nucleotide sequences from this sample produce the same CDR3. For the CDR3, the DNA is TGCGCCAGCAGCTTACAGGGGAGCACAGATACGCAGTATTTT. This sequence encodes CASSLQGSTDTQYF. The chain couples TRBV5-1 to TRBJ2-3; 7 nucleotides align to TRBD1. The V gene end was trimmed by 2 bases and the J gene end by 0 bases; junction bases not matched to a gene: 0. Germline V gene lookup returns CDR1 SGHRS and CDR2 YFSETQ. The CDR3 contains 14 residues. The full variable domain, completed using reference TRBV5-1 and TRBJ2-3, is KAGVTQTPRYLIKTRGQQVTLSCSPISGHRSVSWYQQTPGQGLQFLFEYFSETQRNKGNFPGRFSGRQFSNSRSEMNVSTLELGDSALYLCASSLQGSTDTQYFGPGTRLTVL.

DNA for the CDR3: TGTGCCAGCAGCTTAGTGAGAGCGGGAGGCGCCAATGAGCAGTTCTTC. Encoded protein: CASSLVRAGGANEQFF. This chain connects TRBV7-9 to TRBJ2-1, with 9 bases fitting TRBD2. V gave up 1 base and J gave up 6 bases; unmatched junction bases: 7. CDR3 size: 16 residues. Germline V gene lookup returns CDR1 SEHNR and CDR2 FQNEAQ (reference sequence).

V and J are TRBV19 and TRBJ2-1; D may be TRBD2 (7 bases). Germline CDR1 LNHDA, CDR2 SQIVND (reference sequence). CDR3 length: 17 residues. The V end lost 7 bases, the J end lost 5 bases, and 24 bases lay between the germline ends. The CDR3 DNA reads TGTGCCAGTAACCCCGGTCTCGGGTGGGGGGGGCACAATGAGCAGTTCTTC. It codes for CASNPGLGWGGHNEQFF. The entire variable domain, with the rest obtained from reference TRBV19 and TRBJ2-1, is as follows: DGGITQSPKYLFRKEGQNVTLSCEQNLNHDAMYWYRQDPGQGLRLIYYSQIVNDFQKGDIAEGYSVSREKKESFPLTVTSAQKNPTAFYLCASNPGLGWGGHNEQFFGPGTRLTVL.

This clone appeared a few times. The gene calls are TRBV2 and TRBJ1-4; 8 bases fit TRBD1. This CDR3 has 14 amino acids. V gave up 6 bases and J gave up 8 bases; unmatched junction bases: 8. Germline V gives CDR1 SNHLY, CDR2 FYNNEI. CDR3 DNA sequence: TGTGCCAGCAGCGGGGACAGGCGAGCGGAAAAACTGTTTTTT. Its protein product is CASSGDRRAEKLFF.

This clone has a single count. V is TRBV2 and J is TRBJ2-5; D is undetermined. The V gene's germline CDR1 is SNHLY and CDR2 FYNNEI. V lost 6 bases, J lost 1 base, and 12 bases lay in between. The CDR3 runs 14 residues. This chain's CDR3 is CASRPRAAQETQYF. The CDR3 DNA sequence: TGTGCCAGCAGGCCCCGGGCAGCCCAAGAGACCCAGTACTTC.

This chain links TRBV7-7 with TRBJ2-7, with a weak D call TRBD2 (6 bases). The CDR3 sequence is 14 residues long. With 5 bases removed from V and 2 bases from J, the gap between germline ends came to 13 bases. The V gene's germline CDR1 is SSHAT and CDR2 FNYEAQ (reference sequence). The CDR3 sequence is CASSPAGRTYEQYF. The CDR3 DNA follows: TGTGCCAGCAGCCCGGCAGGGAGGACCTACGAGCAGTACTTC.

As regards this clone: This CDR3 is also generated by other DNA sequences in the sample. V and J are TRBV7-3 and TRBJ2-5, with D maybe TRBD1 (7 bases). V was trimmed by 5 bases and J by 8 bases, leaving 15 bases between them. CDR3 length: 13 residues. Germline V CDR1 and CDR2: SGHTA, FQGTGA. CDR3 sequence (DNA): TGTGCCAGCAGCCCAGGGGGGTTGGAAACCCAGTACTTC. It translates to CASSPGGLETQYF.

The genes are TRBV7-6 and TRBJ2-7, with 9 nucleotides matching TRBD2. Looked up from germline, CDR1 is SGHVS and CDR2 is FNYEAQ. V dropped 4 bases and J dropped 1; count of bases not matched to a gene: 8. The CDR3 totals 16 residues. CDR3 loop: CASSSTLAGQSYEQYF. Here the CDR3 DNA reads TGTGCCAGCAGCTCGACTCTAGCGGGGCAATCCTACGAGCAGTACTTC.

V usage is TRBV29-1 and J usage is TRBJ1-5, with D possibly being TRBD1 (5 bases). The germline CDR1 and CDR2 sequences are SQVTM and ANQGSEA. Between the trimmed V and J ends, which lost 5 bases and 6 bases, there was a span of 17 bases. CDR3 length equals 14 residues. CDR3 sequence reads: CSVRLAGGGQPQHF. CDR3 DNA: TGCAGCGTTAGACTAGCTGGGGGAGGTCAGCCCCAGCATTTT.

This clone was seen a handful of times. The chain links TRBV16 to TRBJ1-2; unclear D gene. Germline V gives CDR1 KGHSY, CDR2 FQNENV. CDR3 size: 14 residues. The V end lost 3 bases, the J end lost 8 bases, and 16 bases lay between the germline ends. The CDR3 loop reads CASSHLSGEGGYTF. DNA of the CDR3: TGTGCCAGCAGCCACCTCAGCGGGGAAGGAGGCTACACCTTC.

This clone was seen a single time. The genes are TRBV27 and TRBJ1-5; a weak D match, TRBD1 (6 bases). This CDR3 contains 14 residues. Germline V gene sequence: CDR1 MNHEY, CDR2 SMNVEV (reference sequence). V was cut by 2 bases and J by 5 bases, with 10 bases left in between. The CDR3 loop is CASSLRGADQPQHF. The CDR3, as DNA: TGTGCCAGCAGTTTACGGGGGGCGGATCAGCCCCAGCATTTT.

This clone was picked up one time. The V gene is TRBV7-2, the J gene TRBJ2-7; D not certain. The CDR3 runs 15 residues. The germline V gene encodes CDR1 SGHTA and CDR2 FQGNSA. Trimming cost V 4 bases and J 0 bases, with 13 bases left between them. DNA for the CDR3: TGTGCCAGCAGCTCTCCAAGACTGGGCTCCTACGAGCAGTACTTC. Protein: CASSSPRLGSYEQYF.

V is TRBV19 and J is TRBJ2-4; 14 bases match TRBD2. The CDR3 totals 16 residues. In germline, CDR1 is LNHDA, CDR2 SQIVND (reference sequence). Trimming at V came to 5 bases and at J to 11 bases, leaving 11 bases not matched to a gene. CDR3 loop: CASSQEGLAGVVFQYF. The CDR3 DNA follows: TGTGCCAGTAGTCAAGAGGGACTAGCGGGAGTAGTCTTTCAGTACTTC.

V usage is TRBV4-3 and J usage is TRBJ2-1, with TRBD1 matching 11 bases. CDR3 length: 14 amino acids. The ends lost 5 bases at V and 10 bases at J; junction bases unmatched: 7. Germline values: CDR1 LGHNA, CDR2 YSLEER. For the CDR3, the DNA is TGCGCCAGCAGCGCGCGGACAGGGGGCAGAGAGCAGTTCTTC. It encodes CASSARTGGREQFF.

Concerning this clone itself: The sample has other DNA sequences that encode this CDR3 too. The chain combines TRBV5-1 with TRBJ2-5; possibly TRBD1 for D (6 bases). The V end lost 4 bases, the J end lost 5 bases, and 12 bases lay between the germline ends. Germline loops: CDR1 SGHRS, CDR2 YFSETQ. This CDR3 contains 13 residues. The CDR3 DNA reads as TGCGCCAGCAGCCGCAGGGGCGTGGAGACCCAGTACTTC. Protein product: CASSRRGVETQYF.

This chain uses TRBV9 with TRBJ2-3; 7 bases agree with TRBD1. Germline CDR1 is SGDLS and CDR2 is YYNGEE. The CDR3 totals 19 residues. V shed 2 bases and J 0 bases; nucleotides not matched to a gene: 15. CDR3 protein: CASSVAPSDRRRSTDTQYF. The CDR3 DNA follows: TGTGCCAGCAGCGTTGCCCCCTCGGACAGGCGCCGTAGCACAGATACGCAGTATTTT.

The J gene is TRBJ1-2, the V gene TRBV5-4, with 8 nucleotides matching TRBD1. The CDR3 sequence is 16 residues long. Germline V gene data show CDR1 as SGHNT and CDR2 as YYREEE (reference sequence). The trim removed 0 bases at V and 3 bases at J, leaving 7 bases unmatched. CDR3 sequence (DNA): TGTGCCAGCAGCTTGGACGGAGGACAGGGCTACTATGGCTACACCTTC. Translating gives CASSLDGGQGYYGYTF.

The chain is built from TRBV28 and TRBJ2-7; no clear D. The germline V gene has CDR1 MDHEN and CDR2 SYDVKM. This CDR3 is built from 13 residues. Trimming removed 8 bases from V and 0 bases from J, with 11 bases in between. CDR3 protein: CASSVGYSYEQYF. The DNA of the CDR3 is TGTGCCAGCTCCGTTGGGTACTCCTACGAGCAGTACTTC. The variable domain in full, completed from reference TRBV28 and TRBJ2-7, reads DVKVTQSSRYLVKRTGEKVFLECVQDMDHENMFWYRQDPGLGLRLIYFSYDVKMKEKGDIPEGYSVSREKKERFSLILESASTNQTSMYLCASSVGYSYEQYFGPGTRLTVT.

The CDR3 here is CASSILGDPNYGYTF. CDR3 nucleotides: TGTGCCAGTAGTATTCTCGGAGATCCGAACTATGGCTACACCTTC. The chain employs TRBV19 and TRBJ1-2, with no clear D. The CDR3 has 15 residues. Germline V lookup: CDR1 LNHDA, CDR2 SQIVND (reference sequence). V lost 3 bases to trimming and J lost 2 bases, with 13 bases between them. Looking up the rest from reference TRBV19 and TRBJ1-2 gives the full variable domain: DGGITQSPKYLFRKEGQNVTLSCEQNLNHDAMYWYRQDPGQGLRLIYYSQIVNDFQKGDIAEGYSVSREKKESFPLTVTSAQKNPTAFYLCASSILGDPNYGYTFGSGTRLTVV.

V usage is TRBV11-1 and J usage is TRBJ1-2; D remains ambiguous. Germline loops: CDR1 SGHAT, CDR2 FQDESV (reference sequence). The CDR3 has 15 amino acids. The V end was cut by 5 bases, the J end by 2 bases, with 15 bases between. The CDR3 bases are TGTGCCAGCAGCCAGACGGGCCCCGCAAACTATGGCTACACCTTC. Translating gives CASSQTGPANYGYTF.

The chain joins TRBV11-2 to TRBJ2-7; 10 nucleotides align to TRBD2. This CDR3 has 13 residues. V dropped 8 bases and J dropped 5; count of bases not matched to a gene: 6. From germline, CDR1 is SGHAT and CDR2 FQNNGV. The CDR3, as DNA: TGTGCCAGCTCCAGCGGGAGGGCCCACGAGCAGTACTTC. Amino acids: CASSSGRAHEQYF.

The rearrangement joins TRBV15 to TRBJ2-3; the D is unclear. CDR3 length: 15 amino acids. From germline, CDR1 is LNHNV and CDR2 YYDKDF (reference sequence). V lost 0 bases, J lost 2 bases, and 9 bases lay in between. CDR3 residues: CATSRDLSLTDTQYF. CDR3 DNA sequence: TGTGCCACCAGCAGAGATCTAAGCCTCACAGATACGCAGTATTTT.

The chain carries TRBV6-6 and TRBJ1-4; unclear D gene. The V end was cut by 6 bases, the J end by 7 bases, with 18 bases between. From germline, CDR1 is MNHNY and CDR2 SVGAGI (reference sequence). The CDR3 totals 15 residues. The CDR3 region has the DNA TGTGCCAGCAGCAGTGGGGAGGCATTTAGTGAAAAACTGTTTTTT. This codes for CASSSGEAFSEKLFF.